The next 13 T cell receptor beta chains were all read from a single sample in a study of T cells expressing NK-cell markers (dated by TCRdb to the early 2020s). The library was obtained by 5' RACE. Sequenced using an Illumina HiSeq 2000. One entry per CDR3 protein sequence results from the TCRdb reprocessing of the reads, with DNA left out. The sample's clone listing holds roughly 430,000 distinct CDR3 sequences. The ten largest make up 7.3% of the sample. The sample was blood T cells: a sorted CD56 or NKG2C T cell subset, CD4+ or CD8+ T cells, or bulk PBMC T cells (not recorded which). These receptors all come from a woman aged 18 to 75 in good health.

The chain recombines TRBV20-1 with TRBJ2-1; the D call of TRBD2 rests on TCRdb alone, since no DNA is present to check it. The CDR3 is 11 amino acids. Germline V CDR1 and CDR2: DFQATT, SNEGSKA (reference sequence). The CDR3 region is CSAALANEQFF.

The V call is TRBV7-6, the J call TRBJ2-1; TCRdb's D call, TRBD2, is unchecked because there is no DNA. The CDR3 is 18 amino acids. CDR1 SGHVS and CDR2 FNYEAQ come from the germline V gene. CDR3 amino acids: CASSVGLAVPRGANEQFF.

This chain joins TRBV5-1 and TRBJ1-1; TCRdb calls TRBD1, which cannot be checked without DNA. This CDR3 has 15 residues. Per germline, CDR1 SGHRS and CDR2 YFSETQ. The CDR3 here is CASSLTRQSNTEAFF.

The chain couples TRBV6-2 or TRBV6-3 to TRBJ2-1; the D gene TCRdb calls, TRBD2, cannot be checked with no DNA. This CDR3 contains 11 residues. CDR1 MNHEY and CDR2 SVGEGT come from the germline V gene. Here the CDR3 reads CAISRGNEQFF.

The chain carries TRBV2 and TRBJ2-3; no DNA is available, so the TRBD2 call from TCRdb remains unchecked. This CDR3 contains 14 residues. Germline loops: CDR1 SNHLY, CDR2 FYNNEI. The CDR3: CASSELVSTDTQYF.

This chain uses TRBV20-1 with TRBJ1-6; TCRdb's D call of TRBD1 is untestable without DNA. The germline gives CDR1 DFQATT, CDR2 SNEGSKA (reference sequence). This CDR3 is built from 14 residues. CDR3 sequence reads: CSAGPGTGSWALHF.

The chain recombines TRBV18 with TRBJ2-7. CDR1 and CDR2 (germline): KGHSH, LQKENI. CDR3 length: 14 amino acids. This CDR3 reads CASSIRQATYEQYF.

This rearrangement joins TRBV5-1 to TRBJ2-7; TCRdb returns TRBD1, unconfirmable since there is no DNA. Germline loops: CDR1 SGHRS, CDR2 YFSETQ. The CDR3 contains 16 residues. CDR3 amino acids: CASSLYSDSLPYEQYF.

The chain combines TRBV27 with TRBJ2-1. Germline V gene sequence: CDR1 MNHEY, CDR2 SMNVEV (reference sequence). This CDR3 is built from 15 residues. The CDR3 is CASNPTGSSYNEQFF.

The gene calls are TRBV28 and TRBJ2-3; TCRdb's D gene call, TRBD1, goes unchecked for lack of DNA. The CDR3 loop spans 16 amino acids. The germline V gene has CDR1 MDHEN and CDR2 SYDVKM. CDR3 sequence: CASSGGGASGTDTQYF.

The chain recombines TRBV11-3 with TRBJ2-1; TCRdb's D call, TRBD1, is unchecked because there is no DNA. The V gene's germline CDR1 is SGHNT and CDR2 YENEEA. The CDR3 runs to 16 residues. This chain's CDR3 is CASSLAGGPPYNEQFF.

The chain joins TRBV24-1 to TRBJ2-5; no DNA is available, so the TRBD2 call from TCRdb remains unchecked. Per the germline V gene, CDR1 is KGHDR and CDR2 is SFDVKD. The length of the CDR3 is 19 residues. The CDR3 spells CATSDLAWEWESIQETQYF.

This chain links TRBV9 with TRBJ2-1; no DNA is available, so the TRBD2 call from TCRdb remains unchecked. The CDR3 is made up of 16 amino acids. Per the germline V gene, CDR1 is SGDLS and CDR2 is YYNGEE. CDR3 region: CASSVGLVGFDNEQFF.